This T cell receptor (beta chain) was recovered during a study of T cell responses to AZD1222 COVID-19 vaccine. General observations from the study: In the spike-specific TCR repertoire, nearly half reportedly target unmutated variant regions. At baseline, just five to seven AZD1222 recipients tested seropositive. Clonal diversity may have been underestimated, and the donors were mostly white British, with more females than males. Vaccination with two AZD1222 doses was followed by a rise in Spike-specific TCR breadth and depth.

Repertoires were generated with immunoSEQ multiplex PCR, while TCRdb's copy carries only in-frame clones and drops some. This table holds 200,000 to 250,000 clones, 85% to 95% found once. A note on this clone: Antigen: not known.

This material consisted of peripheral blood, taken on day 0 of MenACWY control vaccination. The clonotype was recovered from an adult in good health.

The CDR3 DNA reads TGTGCCAGCAGTTACTCGATTGGGCAGCATAGCAATCAGCCCCAGCATTTT. Protein sequence: CASSYSIGQHSNQPQHF. J is TRBJ1-5 and V is TRBV6-2 or TRBV6-3; D is uncertain. The CDR3 spans 17 residues. V lost 0 bases to trimming and J lost 0 bases, with 12 bases between them. CDR1 is MNHEY and CDR2 is SVGEGT in the germline V gene.